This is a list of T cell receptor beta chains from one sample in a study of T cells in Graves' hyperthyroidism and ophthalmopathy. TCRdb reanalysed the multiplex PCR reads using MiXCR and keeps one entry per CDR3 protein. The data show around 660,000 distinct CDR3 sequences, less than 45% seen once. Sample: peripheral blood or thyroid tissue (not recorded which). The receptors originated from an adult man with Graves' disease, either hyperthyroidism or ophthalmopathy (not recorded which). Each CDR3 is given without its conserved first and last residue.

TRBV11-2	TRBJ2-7	ASSWQNYEQY
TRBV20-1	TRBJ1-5	SARPSPNQPQH
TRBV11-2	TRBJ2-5	TASGGKGETQY
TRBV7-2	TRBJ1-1	ASSGYQNTEAF
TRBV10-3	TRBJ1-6	AISESARGKNSPLH
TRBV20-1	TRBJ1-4	SARRAGGGKGLF
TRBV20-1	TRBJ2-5	SAQRTGGGFETQY
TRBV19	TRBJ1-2	ASTQTGHGYT
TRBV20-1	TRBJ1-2	SARGDRASGYT
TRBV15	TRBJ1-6	ATSVGQTTGSPLH
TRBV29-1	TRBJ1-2	SLQGATYGYT
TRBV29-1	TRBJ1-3	SVKTTHSGNTIY
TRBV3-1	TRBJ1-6	ASSQSSGVSPLH
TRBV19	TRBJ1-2	ASRGAHLHGYT
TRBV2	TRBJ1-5	ASSDLGDLRPQH
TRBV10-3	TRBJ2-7	AISRDGPTVDEQY
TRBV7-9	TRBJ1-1	ASSPRPPLNTEAF
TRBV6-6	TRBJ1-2	ASTRTGDDYGYT
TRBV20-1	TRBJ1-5	SALTGGKQH
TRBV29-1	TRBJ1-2	SRDSINYGYT
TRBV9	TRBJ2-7	ASSAGRKSYEQY
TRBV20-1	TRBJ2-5	SARVGGLRETQY
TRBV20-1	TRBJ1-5	SAPDPPGGLHWSYQPQH
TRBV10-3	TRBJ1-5	ASRRQGGQPQH
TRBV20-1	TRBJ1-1	SARDPGDTEAF
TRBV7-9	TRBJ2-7	ASSLFSGGTYEQY
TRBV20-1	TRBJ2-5	SARGTGAVQVETQY
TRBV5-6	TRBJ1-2	ASAQINYGYT
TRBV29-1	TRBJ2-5	SVDPGQSLETQY
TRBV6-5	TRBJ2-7	ASRRHYEQY
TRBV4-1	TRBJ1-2	ASSQERRPRNGYT
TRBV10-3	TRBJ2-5	AISERAAQETQY
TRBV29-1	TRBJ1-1	SVEGRPGTGATEAF
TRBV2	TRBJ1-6	ASSPKPNSPLH
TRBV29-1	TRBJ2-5	SADVGETQY
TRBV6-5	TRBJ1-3	ASSRDGERRNTIY
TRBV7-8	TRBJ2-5	ASRSLGNRVETQY
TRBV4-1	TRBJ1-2	ASSQEGGQYGYT
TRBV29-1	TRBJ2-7	SVEDPRGDYEQY
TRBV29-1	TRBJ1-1	SVTGPRRTEAF
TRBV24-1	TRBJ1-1	ATSEDGGGTEAF
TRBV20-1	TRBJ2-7	SARRDSSYEQY
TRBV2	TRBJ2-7	ASSDGWTYEQY